The rows below give T cell receptor beta chains drawn from one sample of a study of blood T cell repertoires in COVID-19. TCRdb keeps only in-frame clones here, not all; method: immunoSEQ multiplex PCR. Of about 220,000 clones in the sample, 85% to 90% were seen once. Sequencing used PBMCs or T cells enriched from blood (not recorded which). The receptors originated from a woman between 18 and 29 years old in a cohort exposed to, infected with or recovered from COVID-19 (not recorded which). Each CDR3 is given with its conserved first and last residue. The D gene is left open where the match is weak. Clone size is given for some rows only: seen once, a few or many times, or a class if the clone is expanded.

>-|TRBD1|TRBV27|TRBJ1-2
CASSYTRGEEYGYTF
TGTGCCAGCAGTTATACCAGGGGGGAGGAGTATGGCTACACCTTC
>-|TRBD2|TRBV7-6|TRBJ2-2
CASSRTSVNTGELFF
TGTGCCAGCAGCAGGACTAGCGTGAACACCGGGGAGCTGTTTTTT
>-|TRBD1|TRBV28|TRBJ2-3
CASSLQGASTDTQYF
TGTGCCAGCAGTCTCCAGGGGGCGAGCACAGATACGCAGTATTTT
>once|-|TRBV6-6|TRBJ2-5
CASSYSRETQYF
TGTGCCAGCAGTTACTCGAGAGAGACCCAGTACTTC
>-|-|TRBV5-4|TRBJ1-2
CASSLGGGESSVYGYTF
TGTGCCAGCAGCTTGGGTGGGGGCGAAAGTAGTGTCTATGGCTACACCTTC
>-|-|TRBV9|TRBJ2-7
CASSSSSTKSSYEQYF
TGTGCCAGCAGCTCCAGCTCAACTAAGAGCTCCTACGAGCAGTACTTC
>-|TRBD1|TRBV29-1|TRBJ2-7
CSVETGTVSYEQYF
TGCAGCGTTGAAACCGGGACAGTCTCCTACGAGCAGTACTTC
>-|-|TRBV29-1|TRBJ2-5
CSVGGRSGVETQYF
TGCAGCGTTGGGGGGAGGTCGGGAGTGGAGACCCAGTACTTC
>-|-|TRBV5-1|TRBJ1-6
CASSPQGLVNSPLHF
TGCGCCAGCAGCCCCCAGGGACTGGTAAATTCACCCCTCCACTTT
>-|-|TRBV7-9|TRBJ2-5
CASSFWAAGSQETQYF
TGTGCCAGCAGCTTTTGGGCCGCGGGGAGCCAAGAGACCCAGTACTTC
>-|-|TRBV5-8|TRBJ1-5
CASSPGGGYNQPQHF
TGTGCCAGCAGCCCTGGGGGGGGTTACAATCAGCCCCAGCATTTT
>-|TRBD1|TRBV29-1|TRBJ1-2
CSGGTGDYGYTF
TGCAGCGGAGGGACAGGGGACTATGGCTACACCTTC
>-|-|TRBV5-1|TRBJ1-1
CASSLEQDTEAFF
TGCGCCAGCAGCTTGGAACAGGACACTGAAGCTTTCTTT
>-|TRBD1|TRBV6-1|TRBJ1-6
CASSDQGAFHNSPLHF
TGTGCCAGCAGTGACCAGGGGGCGTTCCATAATTCACCCCTCCACTTT
>-|TRBD1|TRBV30|TRBJ1-3
CAWSVRGQGVRSGNTIYF
TGTGCCTGGAGTGTACGGGGGCAGGGGGTACGCTCTGGAAACACCATATATTTT
>-|-|TRBV29-1|TRBJ2-6
CSVGNYSGANVLTF
TGCAGCGTTGGGAACTACTCTGGGGCCAACGTCCTGACTTTC
>-|TRBD1|TRBV30|TRBJ1-5
CAWSGPGQGTQPQHF
TGTGCCTGGAGTGGGCCGGGACAGGGAACTCAGCCCCAGCATTTT
>few|-|TRBV5-1|TRBJ2-7
CASSYGQSYEQYF
TGCGCCAGCAGCTATGGACAGTCCTACGAGCAGTACTTC
>-|TRBD2|TRBV7-9|TRBJ2-1
CASSFGLAGYNEQFF
TGTGCCAGCAGCTTTGGGCTAGCGGGTTACAATGAGCAGTTCTTC
>-|TRBD1|TRBV6-5|TRBJ2-7
CASSRQGAAYEQYF
TGTGCCAGCAGTAGACAGGGGGCCGCCTACGAGCAGTACTTC
>-|TRBD1|TRBV24-1|TRBJ1-4
CATSDPGGGDEKLFF
TGTGCCACCAGTGATCCAGGGGGCGGAGATGAAAAACTGTTTTTT
>-|-|TRBV29-1|TRBJ1-1
CSVGKSGMNTEAFF
TGCAGCGTTGGTAAGTCAGGAATGAACACTGAAGCTTTCTTT
>-|TRBD1|TRBV24-1|TRBJ1-2
CATSLGGTYGYTF
TGTGCCACCAGCCTAGGGGGCACCTATGGCTACACCTTC
>-|-|TRBV2|TRBJ1-3
CASSEVGSTGNTIYF
TGTGCCAGCAGTGAAGTGGGCAGTACTGGAAACACCATATATTTT
>-|TRBD2|TRBV4-1|TRBJ2-3
CASSQDSGTTLGTDTQYF
TGCGCCAGCAGCCAAGATAGTGGGACTACGCTAGGCACAGATACGCAGTATTTT
>-|TRBD1|TRBV3-1/TRBV3-2|TRBJ1-4
CASSPMGTGGNEKLFF
TGTGCCAGCAGCCCCATGGGGACAGGGGGCAATGAAAAACTGTTTTTT
>-|TRBD1|TRBV19|TRBJ1-5
CASSGTGGDQPQHF
TGTGCCAGTAGTGGGACAGGGGGGGATCAGCCCCAGCATTTT
>-|-|TRBV28|TRBJ2-3
CASRRVSDTQYF
TGTGCCAGCAGGAGGGTGTCAGATACGCAGTATTTT
>-|-|TRBV5-1|TRBJ1-2
CASSLASGQNYTF
TGCGCCAGCAGCTTGGCGAGCGGACAGAACTACACCTTC
>-|-|TRBV5-5|TRBJ1-2
CASSFDGRGIIYGYTF
TGTGCCAGCAGTTTCGACGGGCGGGGCATAATCTATGGCTACACCTTC
>-|-|TRBV28|TRBJ2-5
CASSSGLEETQYF
TGTGCCAGCAGTTCTGGGCTCGAAGAGACCCAGTACTTC
>-|-|TRBV7-8|TRBJ1-1
CASSLGTRDTEAFF
TGTGCCAGCAGCTTAGGTACCAGGGACACTGAAGCTTTCTTT
>-|-|TRBV2|TRBJ1-5
CASSGGSMDQPQHF
TGTGCCAGCTCGGGAGGGTCTATGGATCAGCCCCAGCATTTT
>once|-|TRBV24-1|TRBJ2-3
CATSDPSPVGPGADTQYF
TGTGCCACCAGTGATCCTTCCCCCGTTGGACCCGGGGCAGATACGCAGTATTTT
>few|-|TRBV19|TRBJ2-5
CASSIGRSPAGQETQYF
TGTGCCAGTAGTATAGGACGATCCCCCGCGGGGCAAGAGACCCAGTACTTC
>-|TRBD2|TRBV4-1|TRBJ2-1
CASSHATSDSYNEQFF
TGCGCCAGCAGCCATGCTACTAGCGACTCCTACAATGAGCAGTTCTTC
>-|-|TRBV7-2|TRBJ2-7
CASSLDPGFVYEQYF
TGTGCCAGCAGCTTAGATCCGGGGTTCGTTTACGAGCAGTACTTC
>-|TRBD2|TRBV7-9|TRBJ2-5
CASSLWTSGLVFQETQYF
TGTGCCAGCAGCTTATGGACTAGCGGCCTCGTGTTCCAAGAGACCCAGTACTTC
>once|-|TRBV30|TRBJ1-1
CAWSYTGNTEAFF
TGTGCCTGGAGCTATACAGGGAACACTGAAGCTTTCTTT
>-|-|TRBV28|TRBJ1-5
CASSWGRAGNQPQHF
TGTGCCAGCAGTTGGGGCAGGGCAGGCAATCAGCCCCAGCATTTT
>once|TRBD1|TRBV5-8|TRBJ1-2
CASSFGLTGTVYGYTF
TGTGCCAGCAGTTTTGGGTTGACCGGGACAGTTTATGGCTACACCTTC
>-|TRBD1|TRBV29-1|TRBJ2-2
CSVRQGRGTGELFF
TGCAGCGTCAGACAGGGCCGGGGCACCGGGGAGCTGTTTTTT
>-|-|TRBV6-1|TRBJ1-2
CASSDGVVNGYTF
TGTGCCAGCAGTGACGGGGTTGTGAATGGCTACACCTTC
>-|-|TRBV5-1|TRBJ2-5
CASSSQGKETQYF
TGCGCCAGCAGCTCTCAGGGAAAAGAGACCCAGTACTTC
>-|-|TRBV3-1/TRBV3-2|TRBJ1-4
CASSPRDTEKKLFF
TGTGCCAGCAGCCCTCGGGACACCGAAAAAAAACTGTTTTTT